The clone carrying this T cell receptor (beta chain) was detected ten times or more. Its cognate antigen is unknown. V lost 2 bases, J lost 2 bases, and 9 bases lay in between. The length of the CDR3 is 14 residues. Germline V gene data show CDR1 as SGHTA and CDR2 as FQGNSA. These data belong to a study of T cell repertoires in cytomegalovirus infection. For the study at large: Matching HLA type, along with CMV infection, was indicated by public TCR beta signatures.

From the reads, TCRdb called clonotypes with MiXCR, one entry per CDR3 protein. In the table there are approximately 340,000 distinct CDR3 sequences, 25% to 30% of which are singletons. Study-level points and caveats: The cumulative frequency of public TCR beta families identified carriers of CMV plus the relevant HLA.

The starting material was cultured PBMCs, obtained from culture after CMV antigen stimulation. The genes are TRBV7-2 and TRBJ1-2; D is uncertain. This clonotype was obtained from a human donor in good health (CMV status not recorded). Some clones in this sample may be carry-over from other donors' samples. CDR3 in amino acids: CASSLMGFNYGYTF. The DNA for the CDR3 is TGTGCCAGCAGCTTAATGGGATTCAACTATGGCTACACCTTC. Full variable domain (missing parts from reference TRBV7-2 and TRBJ1-2): GAGVSQSPSNKVTEKGKDVELRCDPISGHTALYWYRQSLGQGLEFLIYFQGNSAPDKSGLPSDRFSAERTGGSVSTLTIQRTQQEDSAVYLCASSLMGFNYGYTFGSGTRLTVV.